These T cell receptor beta chains were read from a single sample in a study of vaccination and CD4 T cells after COVID-19. Antigens for these TCRs are unknown. TCRdb called the PCR reads again in MiXCR, with one record for every CDR3 protein. The table includes 9,900 or so distinct CDR3 sequences, roughly 27% detected once. The source material was CD4+ T cells from blood, cultured in vitro, sampled before SARS-CoV-2 vaccination. These receptors came from a human donor who received a COVID-19 vaccine. Both conserved end residues are part of each CDR3. The order of the fields is J gene, V gene, CDR3 length, D gene, clone size, CDR3 DNA, CDR3 protein. D genes are given only for firm matches. The listing skips clone size in some rows; elsewhere it reads once, few, many or a size class.

j_gene: TRBJ1-1; v_gene: TRBV12-5; len: 13; d_gene: NA; abundance: NA; CDR3nt: TGTGCTAGTGGTTATAACAGAAACACTGAAGCTTTCTTT; CDR3aa: CASGYNRNTEAFF
j_gene: TRBJ2-3; v_gene: TRBV7-6; len: 16; d_gene: TRBD2; abundance: NA; CDR3nt: TGTGCCAGCAGCTCAACTAGCGGGGGGGCCCCAGATACGCAGTATTTT; CDR3aa: CASSSTSGGAPDTQYF
j_gene: TRBJ2-5; v_gene: TRBV2; len: 14; d_gene: TRBD2; abundance: few; CDR3nt: TGTGCCAGCACGTTAGCGGGGGGGCCGGAGACCCAGTACTTC; CDR3aa: CASTLAGGPETQYF
j_gene: TRBJ2-2; v_gene: TRBV4-1; len: 18; d_gene: TRBD2; abundance: NA; CDR3nt: TGCGCCAGCAGCCAGGGGACTAGCGGGGGGTACCCCACCGGGGAGCTGTTTTTT; CDR3aa: CASSQGTSGGYPTGELFF
j_gene: TRBJ2-4; v_gene: TRBV19; len: 18; d_gene: NA; abundance: few; CDR3nt: TGTGCCAGTAGCCCACCGGCGAGGAGCGCTCTAGCCAAAAACATTCAGTACTTC; CDR3aa: CASSPPARSALAKNIQYF
j_gene: TRBJ2-3; v_gene: TRBV20-1; len: 15; d_gene: NA; abundance: few; CDR3nt: TGCAGTGCTAGAGATACAGGGTTGGGCACAGATACGCAGTATTTT; CDR3aa: CSARDTGLGTDTQYF
j_gene: TRBJ2-3; v_gene: TRBV30; len: 15; d_gene: TRBD1; abundance: few; CDR3nt: TGTGCCTGGAGTGGCAGGGGGATATTTCCCGATACGCAGTATTTT; CDR3aa: CAWSGRGIFPDTQYF
j_gene: TRBJ1-2; v_gene: TRBV28; len: 13; d_gene: NA; abundance: few; CDR3nt: TGTGCCAGCAGTTTCCCCCAGGGCAGGGGCTACACCTTC; CDR3aa: CASSFPQGRGYTF
j_gene: TRBJ2-1; v_gene: TRBV14; len: 15; d_gene: NA; abundance: NA; CDR3nt: TGTGCCAGCAGCCAAGACCCCCCGGGGTGGAATGAGCAGTTCTTC; CDR3aa: CASSQDPPGWNEQFF
j_gene: TRBJ2-3; v_gene: TRBV24-1; len: 15; d_gene: NA; abundance: few; CDR3nt: TGTGCCACCAGCGCTGACGGCCCCCGAACTTATACGCAGTATTTT; CDR3aa: CATSADGPRTYTQYF
j_gene: TRBJ1-2; v_gene: TRBV6-1; len: 15; d_gene: TRBD1; abundance: NA; CDR3nt: TGTGCCAGCAGTGGGACAGGGCGATGGAACTATGGCTACACCTTC; CDR3aa: CASSGTGRWNYGYTF